This TCR beta chain stems from a study of early T cells in non-severe SARS-CoV-2 infection. The CDR3 runs to 16 residues. Per the germline V gene, CDR1 is SGHRS and CDR2 is YFSETQ. Unmatched junction bases numbered 9, after V lost 4 bases and J lost 7 bases. Attachment of unique molecular identifiers to individual cDNA molecules was performed. From the 5' RACE reads, TCRdb called clonotypes with MiXCR, one entry per CDR3 protein. This sample has about 110,000 distinct CDR3 sequences, with 9.5% to 13% found just once. The origin of this receptor is an adult who was a healthcare worker with PCR-confirmed SARS-CoV-2 infection or an uninfected control (not recorded which). Sequencing was carried out using whole blood. The chain recombines TRBV5-1 with TRBJ2-1; TRBD2 aligns across 12 bases. The DNA for the CDR3 is TGCGCCAGCAGCGAGCGACTAGCGGGAGTGTTGAATGAGCAGTTCTTC. It is translated as CASSERLAGVLNEQFF. The complete variable domain, with remaining parts taken from reference TRBV5-1 and TRBJ2-1, reads KAGVTQTPRYLIKTRGQQVTLSCSPISGHRSVSWYQQTPGQGLQFLFEYFSETQRNKGNFPGRFSGRQFSNSRSEMNVSTLELGDSALYLCASSERLAGVLNEQFFGPGTRLTVL.